This passage covers 10 T cell receptor beta chains from one sample sequenced in a study of T-cell memory formation after mild COVID-19. MiXCR, applied by TCRdb to the 5' RACE reads, yields one record per CDR3 protein. Here the sample spans hundreds of thousands of distinct CDR3 sequences, 15% to 20% being singletons. The specimen sequenced was PBMCs or a T cell subset sorted from them (not recorded which). All receptors derive from an adult woman who had mild COVID-19 (a few samples of this study predate the infection). Cell type and time point are not known.

This clonotype was recorded at least ten times. The V call is TRBV7-2, the J call TRBJ2-7, with 12 bases that match TRBD2. CDR3 length: 16 residues. Germline loops: CDR1 SGHTA, CDR2 FQGNSA. Germline trimming cut 5 bases from V and 5 bases from J; bases unmatched to any gene: 10. CDR3 region: CASSPDPGLAGHEQYF. CDR3 sequence (DNA): TGTGCCAGCAGCCCCGACCCGGGACTAGCGGGCCACGAGCAGTACTTC.

The J gene is TRBJ2-3, the V gene TRBV9, with 16 nucleotides matching TRBD2. The CDR3 runs to 22 residues. The V gene end was trimmed by 4 bases and the J gene end by 2 bases; junction bases not matched to a gene: 19. Germline V lookup: CDR1 SGDLS, CDR2 YYNGEE. CDR3 bases: TGTGCCAGCAGCACACCGCGAACCGGGACTAGCGGGGGGGGATGGGACACAGATACGCAGTATTTT. Its translation is CASSTPRTGTSGGGWDTDTQYF.

The chain carries TRBV6-5 and TRBJ1-1; no clear D gene. CDR3 size: 11 residues. Germline V lookup: CDR1 MNHEY, CDR2 SVGAGI. Trimming removed 7 bases at V and 4 bases at J, with 7 bases between. CDR3 nucleotide sequence: TGTGCCAGCAAACGGGGCACTGAAGCTTTCTTT. Residues: CASKRGTEAFF.

This rearrangement joins TRBV7-2 to TRBJ2-3; 9 bases map to TRBD2. J was trimmed by 2 bases and V by 5 bases; bases with no gene match: 14. This CDR3 has 18 residues. Germline lookup yields CDR1 SGHTA and CDR2 FQGNSA. This CDR3 reads CASSPNSVAGASTDTQYF. CDR3 sequence (DNA): TGTGCCAGCAGCCCGAATTCGGTAGCGGGAGCCTCCACAGATACGCAGTATTTT. The full variable domain, in which reference TRBV7-2 and TRBJ2-3 provide the parts outside the CDR3, is GAGVSQSPSNKVTEKGKDVELRCDPISGHTALYWYRQSLGQGLEFLIYFQGNSAPDKSGLPSDRFSAERTGGSVSTLTIQRTQQEDSAVYLCASSPNSVAGASTDTQYFGPGTRLTVL.

The chain links TRBV7-2 to TRBJ2-7; 9 bases map to TRBD2. The CDR3 totals 14 residues. J was trimmed by 4 bases and V by 5 bases; bases with no gene match: 6. Germline CDR1 is SGHTA and CDR2 is FQGNSA. CDR3 in amino acids: CASSHSGGPYEQYF. CDR3 DNA: TGTGCCAGCAGCCACAGCGGGGGGCCATACGAGCAGTACTTC.

This clonotype appeared a few times. V and J are TRBV15 and TRBJ2-5; D unclear. The germline CDR1 and CDR2 sequences are LNHNV and YYDKDF (reference sequence). The CDR3 has 13 amino acids. V lost 0 bases and J 3 bases, leaving 5 bases between the germline ends. The CDR3 here is CATSRDRKETQYF. The CDR3 DNA follows: TGTGCCACCAGCAGAGATCGAAAAGAGACCCAGTACTTC.

This clonotype has just a few counts. The CDR3 DNA reads TGTGCCAGCAGCTCCAGTTACGGGAGTATATCCGGGGAGCTGTTTTTT. Translated, it gives CASSSSYGSISGELFF. The V gene is TRBV7-8, the J gene TRBJ2-2; possibly TRBD2 for D (6 bases). Germline V CDR1 and CDR2: SGHVS, FQNEAQ. With 4 bases removed from V and 6 bases from J, the gap between germline ends came to 18 bases. The CDR3 loop spans 16 amino acids.

This rearrangement joins TRBV19 to TRBJ2-1; D may be TRBD2 (5 bases). CDR3 length equals 15 residues. Germline V gene sequence: CDR1 LNHDA, CDR2 SQIVND (reference sequence). Trimming shortened V by 2 bases and J by 9 bases, and 17 bases separated the two germline ends. The CDR3 DNA sequence: TGTGCCAGTAGTATAACTGTTCAACCCGCGGGTGAGCAGTTCTTC. Its translation: CASSITVQPAGEQFF.

This clonotype was seen more than once but under ten times. The genes are TRBV24-1 and TRBJ2-2; TRBD2 agrees at 7 bases. This CDR3 contains 15 residues. J gave up 2 bases and V 10 bases, and 9 bases lay outside the gene matches. CDR1 KGHDR and CDR2 SFDVKD come from the germline V gene. The CDR3 coding sequence is TGTGCCACGAAAGGGACTAAAGGAAACACCGGGGAGCTGTTTTTT. It yields the protein CATKGTKGNTGELFF.

This clonotype occurred many times. The J gene is TRBJ2-1, the V gene TRBV6-5; 10 positions match TRBD1. Per the germline V gene, CDR1 is MNHEY and CDR2 is SVGAGI. The CDR3 totals 16 residues. With 2 bases clipped from V and 6 bases from J, the junction kept 7 bases outside the gene matches. The CDR3, as DNA: TGTGCCAGCAGTTACACGGGGGACAGGGGATCCAATGAGCAGTTCTTC. It specifies CASSYTGDRGSNEQFF.